This note documents a single TCR beta chain sequence. The source of the sample is a study of blood T cell repertoires in COVID-19. Ages ranged from roughly 18 to 100 years, with residence in approximately 23 US areas. Here immunoSEQ multiplex PCR was the method, and the copy in TCRdb shows in-frame clones only, minus some. The sample contains around 300,000 clones, about 89% of which appear only once. V was pared by 7 bases and J by 1 base, with 12 bases of the junction left unmatched. The CDR3 covers 17 residues. CDR1 MRHNA and CDR2 SNTAGT come from the germline V gene. V and J are TRBV6-4 and TRBJ2-3; the match to TRBD2 covers 9 bases. This receptor was taken from a young woman who had recovered from COVID-19. The sequencing sample was made of PBMCs or T cells enriched from blood (not recorded which). The DNA of the CDR3 is TGTGCCAGCACAAAGCGGGGGGCCACATATCGCACAGATACGCAGTATTTT. Translation: CASTKRGATYRTDTQYF.